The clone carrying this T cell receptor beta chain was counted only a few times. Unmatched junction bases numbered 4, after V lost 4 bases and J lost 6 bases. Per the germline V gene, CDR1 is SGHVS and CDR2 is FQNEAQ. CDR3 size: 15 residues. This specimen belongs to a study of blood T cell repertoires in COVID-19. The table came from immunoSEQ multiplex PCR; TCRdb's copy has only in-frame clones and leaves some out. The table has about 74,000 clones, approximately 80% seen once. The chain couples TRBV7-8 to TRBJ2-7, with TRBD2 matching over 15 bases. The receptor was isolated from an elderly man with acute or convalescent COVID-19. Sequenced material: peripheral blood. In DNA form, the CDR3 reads TGTGCCAGCAGCTCAGGGACTAGCGGGAGGACCGAGCAGTACTTC. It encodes CASSSGTSGRTEQYF. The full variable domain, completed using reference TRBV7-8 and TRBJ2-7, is GAGVSQSPRYKVAKRGQDVALRCDPISGHVSLFWYQQALGQGPEFLTYFQNEAQLDKSGLPSDRFFAERPEGSVSTLKIQRTQQEDSAVYLCASSSGTSGRTEQYFGPGTRLTVT.